The 21 T cell receptor beta chains reported below all come from one sample, sequenced in a study of cytomegalovirus exposure and HLA in healthy donors. Generated by immunoSEQ multiplex PCR, the TCRdb table keeps only in-frame clones and is missing some. The repertoire holds around 65,000 clones, 90% to 95% seen once, with about 5.2% in the top ten. Sequenced material: PBMCs. These receptors were taken from a man younger than 35 in good health and CMV-seropositive.

The J gene is TRBJ2-1, the V gene TRBV4-1; 13 bases line up with TRBD2. After removal of 1 base from V and 9 bases from J, the junction contained 9 bases not matched to a gene. Germline values: CDR1 MGHRA, CDR2 YSYEKL. The CDR3 contains 17 residues. Written as DNA, the CDR3 is TGCGCCAGCAGCCAAGGTTATACTAGCGGGAGGGCCGTTGAGCAGTTCTTC. This encodes CASSQGYTSGRAVEQFF.

The chain is built from TRBV27 and TRBJ2-3, with no clear D. V was clipped by 6 bases and J by 0 bases, with 13 bases between them. CDR3 size: 15 residues. The germline V gene encodes CDR1 MNHEY and CDR2 SMNVEV (reference sequence). CDR3 protein: CASSLLGPSTDTQYF. CDR3 DNA sequence: TGTGCCAGCAGCTTACTTGGCCCTAGCACAGATACGCAGTATTTT.

The CDR3 sequence is CASSAGLAGGGSYNEQFF. The CDR3 DNA reads TGTGCCAGCAGCGCCGGACTAGCGGGAGGGGGATCCTACAATGAGCAGTTCTTC. The genes are TRBV5-4 and TRBJ2-1; TRBD2 matches at 15 bases. CDR3 length: 18 amino acids. Unmatched junction bases numbered 6, after V lost 4 bases and J lost 1 base. CDR1 SGHNT and CDR2 YYREEE come from the germline V gene (reference sequence). The full variable domain, rest sourced from reference TRBV5-4 and TRBJ2-1, is ETGVTQSPTHLIKTRGQQVTLRCSSQSGHNTVSWYQQALGQGPQFIFQYYREEENGRGNFPPRFSGLQFPNYSSELNVNALELDDSALYLCASSAGLAGGGSYNEQFFGPGTRLTVL.

The chain combines TRBV19 with TRBJ2-7; 7 bases align to TRBD1. V lost 3 bases to trimming and J lost 6 bases; unmatched junction nucleotides: 2. Looked up from germline, CDR1 is LNHDA and CDR2 is SQIVND (reference sequence). This CDR3 region has 12 residues. The CDR3 spells CASSMRDSEQYF. CDR3 DNA: TGTGCCAGTAGTATGAGGGACAGCGAGCAGTACTTC. The full variable domain, rest sourced from reference TRBV19 and TRBJ2-7, is DGGITQSPKYLFRKEGQNVTLSCEQNLNHDAMYWYRQDPGQGLRLIYYSQIVNDFQKGDIAEGYSVSREKKESFPLTVTSAQKNPTAFYLCASSMRDSEQYFGPGTRLTVT.

The CDR3 sequence is CASSYSSSTGTDTQYF. DNA for the CDR3: TGTGCCAGCAGTTACTCGAGTTCCACAGGGACAGATACGCAGTATTTT. V gene TRBV6-5 combines with J gene TRBJ2-3; D possibly corresponds to TRBD1 (6 bases). CDR1 is MNHEY, CDR2 SVGAGI, per germline. This CDR3 spans 16 amino acids. Trimming left V 0 bases short and J 3 bases short, with 13 bases between.

The V and J genes are TRBV19 and TRBJ1-1; 10 bases agree with TRBD1. Germline CDR1 LNHDA, CDR2 SQIVND (reference sequence). J lost 4 bases, V lost 5 bases, and 4 bases had no gene match. This CDR3 is built from 14 residues. The CDR3 is CASSWDRGVTEAFF. The DNA of the CDR3 is TGTGCCAGTAGTTGGGACAGGGGAGTCACTGAAGCTTTCTTT.

The V and J genes are TRBV6-5 and TRBJ2-2; a possible D gene is TRBD1 (5 bases). The CDR3 is made up of 16 amino acids. Trimming left V 0 bases short and J 4 bases short, with 12 bases between. Germline-derived CDR1 and CDR2 are MNHEY and SVGAGI. The CDR3 nucleotides are TGTGCCAGCAGTTACTCGGTAAAGGGGATCACCGGGGAGCTGTTTTTT. This translates into CASSYSVKGITGELFF.

The chain employs TRBV19 and TRBJ1-2; possibly TRBD1 for D (5 bases). Trimming stripped 1 base from V and 4 bases from J, with 13 bases between. Germline lookup yields CDR1 LNHDA and CDR2 SQIVND (reference sequence). The CDR3 covers 15 residues. The CDR3 nucleotides read TGTGCCAGTAGTATAGTTTCAGGGAAGGGCTATGGCTACACCTTC. As protein: CASSIVSGKGYGYTF.

The chain recombines TRBV6-4 with TRBJ2-2; a possible D gene is TRBD2 (6 bases). Deletions cut 7 bases from V and 1 base from J, with 10 bases between. CDR1 and CDR2 from the germline V gene are MRHNA and SNTAGT. The CDR3 is made up of 14 amino acids. The CDR3 coding sequence is TGTGCCAGCACCGGGGAGGAGAACACCGGGGAGCTGTTTTTT. This encodes CASTGEENTGELFF.

The CDR3 spells CASSIFNMDRNYGYTF. CDR3 nucleotide sequence: TGTGCCAGTAGTATTTTCAACATGGACAGGAACTATGGCTACACCTTC. The gene calls are TRBV19 and TRBJ1-2, with TRBD1 matching over 7 bases. J was trimmed by 2 bases and V by 3 bases; bases with no gene match: 9. Germline assignment: CDR1 LNHDA and CDR2 SQIVND (reference sequence). The length of the CDR3 is 16 residues.

V and J are TRBV2 and TRBJ1-5, with 8 bases aligning to TRBD1. J gave up 2 bases and V 3 bases, and 0 bases lay outside the gene matches. Germline V CDR1 and CDR2: SNHLY, FYNNEI. This CDR3 comprises 14 residues. The CDR3 region is CASSEGQGNQPQHF. DNA of the CDR3: TGTGCCAGCAGTGAGGGACAGGGCAATCAGCCCCAGCATTTT.

The chain combines TRBV10-3 with TRBJ2-5, with TRBD1 matching over 7 bases. This CDR3 region has 23 residues. Trimming at V came to 3 bases and at J to 3 bases, leaving 31 bases not matched to a gene. Germline values: CDR1 ENHRY, CDR2 SYGVKD. The CDR3 sequence: CAISDLFAFAWTEDRKKKETQYF. The CDR3 DNA reads TGTGCCATCAGTGATTTGTTTGCCTTCGCTTGGACCGAGGACAGGAAAAAAAAAGAGACCCAGTACTTC.

In DNA, the CDR3 is TGTGCCTGGAGCCCTAGCGGGAGGGGCTACAATGAGCAGTTCTTC. Amino acid sequence: CAWSPSGRGYNEQFF. The chain uses TRBV30 and TRBJ2-1, with 12 bases fitting TRBD2. The trim removed 3 bases at V and 3 bases at J, leaving 3 bases unmatched. The CDR3 length is 15 residues. Germline CDR1 and CDR2: GTSNPN and SVGIG (reference sequence).

The chain has TRBV7-8 and TRBJ2-3, with D maybe TRBD2 (5 bases). Germline V gene data show CDR1 as SGHVS and CDR2 as FQNEAQ. Trimming took 3 bases from V and 2 from J, leaving 18 bases between them. This CDR3 is built from 17 residues. CDR3 in amino acids: CASSLRRTLAVTDTQYF. DNA for the CDR3: TGTGCCAGCAGCTTGCGTCGGACTCTTGCCGTCACAGATACGCAGTATTTT.

The chain links TRBV7-9 to TRBJ1-4; TRBD1 might be the D (5 bases). Trimming pared 1 base from V and 13 bases from J, leaving 10 bases between. CDR1 is SEHNR and CDR2 is FQNEAQ in the germline V gene (reference sequence). The CDR3 is made up of 12 amino acids. CDR3 sequence: CASSLGGQGLFF. CDR3 in DNA: TGTGCCAGCAGCTTAGGAGGACAAGGACTGTTTTTT.

The chain links TRBV5-8 to TRBJ2-7; D is perhaps TRBD1 (6 bases). V dropped 4 bases and J dropped 4 bases, with 21 bases sitting between them. This CDR3 spans 16 amino acids. The V gene's germline CDR1 is SGHTS and CDR2 YDEGEE. CDR3 residues: CASSPLLPGTRYEQYF. In DNA, the CDR3 is TGTGCCAGCAGCCCACTCCTCCCCGGGACACGGTACGAGCAGTACTTC.

The V gene is TRBV28, the J gene TRBJ1-1; TRBD1 agrees at 8 bases. Trimming took 5 bases from V and 14 from J; bases not matched to a gene: 10. Looked up from germline, CDR1 is MDHEN and CDR2 is SYDVKM. CDR3 size: 12 residues. The CDR3 DNA is TGTGCCAGCAGTCCTACTTACAGGGGGGGCTTCTTT. It encodes CASSPTYRGGFF.

The genes are TRBV28 and TRBJ2-2, with D possibly matching TRBD2 (5 bases). From germline, CDR1 is MDHEN and CDR2 SYDVKM. V was trimmed by 7 bases and J by 5 bases, leaving 17 bases between them. This CDR3 contains 15 residues. CDR3 in amino acids: CASKHVRGATGELFF. CDR3 DNA: TGTGCCAGCAAACACGTCCGGGGTGCTACCGGGGAGCTGTTTTTT.

The chain joins TRBV6-4 to TRBJ2-3; TRBD1 matches 11 bases. Germline-derived CDR1 and CDR2 are MRHNA and SNTAGT. V trimming: 0 bases; J trimming: 4 bases; junction bases outside the gene matches: 6. The CDR3 is 17 amino acids. The DNA for the CDR3 is TGTGCCAGCAGTGACTCGAGTCCGGGACAGGGGGCAGATACGCAGTATTTT. This encodes CASSDSSPGQGADTQYF.

This clone was seen a single time. The rearrangement uses TRBV11-2 and TRBJ1-2; D remains ambiguous. CDR1 is SGHAT, CDR2 FQNNGV, per germline. CDR3 length: 13 residues. V lost 3 bases and J 6 bases, leaving 11 bases between the germline ends. The CDR3 DNA follows: TGTGCCAGCAGCTTGGCGGAGACCCATGGCTACACCTTC. Encoded protein: CASSLAETHGYTF.

The chain couples TRBV18 to TRBJ2-7, with D possibly TRBD1 on 5 matching bases. The CDR3 totals 13 residues. V gave up 5 bases and J gave up 2 bases, with 10 bases separating them. Germline V gene data show CDR1 as KGHSH and CDR2 as LQKENI. The CDR3 DNA sequence: TGTGCCAGCTCAACGGACACAACCTACGAGCAGTACTTC. Translating it yields CASSTDTTYEQYF.